The 5 T cell receptor beta chains in this list originate from one sample, sequenced in a study of blood T cell repertoires in COVID-19 (dated by TCRdb to 2020 to 2022). The library was built by means of the immunoSEQ multiplex PCR assay. TCRdb stores this immuneACCESS table with in-frame sequences only. Part of the clones is absent; in the studies checked, under half of the shortfall reflects unresolved V genes, and no reason is known for the rest. Here the sample has about 120,000 clones; around 80% occur a single time. The top ten clonotypes cover roughly 7% of the sample. The specimen sequenced was peripheral blood. These receptors were collected from a man aged 70 or older with active or convalescent COVID-19.

This clone has only one observation. The chain recombines TRBV18 with TRBJ2-6; 10 bases fit TRBD1. The CDR3 is 16 amino acids. With 8 bases clipped from V and 1 base from J, the junction kept 5 bases outside the gene matches. Germline V gene data show CDR1 as KGHSH and CDR2 as LQKENI. The CDR3 protein is CASAGTGASGANVLTF. In DNA form, the CDR3 reads TGTGCCAGCGCCGGGACAGGGGCTTCTGGGGCCAACGTCCTGACTTTC.

The chain joins TRBV7-9 to TRBJ2-5; D gene uncertain. The germline CDR1 and CDR2 sequences are SEHNR and FQNEAQ (reference sequence). The CDR3 contains 13 residues. With 1 base removed from V and 5 bases from J, the gap between germline ends came to 8 bases. The CDR3 sequence: CASSLGLHETQYF. The CDR3 DNA follows: TGTGCCAGCAGCTTAGGACTTCACGAGACCCAGTACTTC.

The chain uses TRBV5-4 and TRBJ2-1, with 9 bases lining up with TRBD2. The CDR3 has 15 residues. Unmatched junction bases numbered 5, after V lost 4 bases and J lost 3 bases. Germline CDR1 and CDR2: SGHNT and YYREEE (reference sequence). For the CDR3, the DNA is TGTGCCAGCAGCCAGCTAGCGGGGAACTACAATGAGCAGTTCTTC. It codes for CASSQLAGNYNEQFF.

The rearrangement uses TRBV7-2 and TRBJ2-4; 10 bases line up with TRBD2. The CDR3 is made up of 14 amino acids. V was clipped by 5 bases and J by 6 bases; unmatched bases: 4. Germline V gives CDR1 SGHTA, CDR2 FQGNSA. CDR3 sequence (DNA): TGTGCCAGCAGCCCCGCTAGCGGGAGAAACATTCAGTACTTC. Its protein is CASSPASGRNIQYF.

The count of this clone is one. The chain is built from TRBV6-6 and TRBJ2-3, with 7 bases fitting TRBD1. The CDR3 is 15 amino acids. Germline V gene lookup returns CDR1 MNHNY and CDR2 SVGAGI (reference sequence). After removal of 2 bases from V and 1 base from J, the junction contained 3 bases not matched to a gene. The CDR3 loop reads CASSYGQGGTDTQYF. The DNA for the CDR3 is TGTGCCAGCAGTTACGGCCAGGGGGGCACAGATACGCAGTATTTT.